This T cell receptor (beta chain) was recovered during a study of T cell clonality in common variable immunodeficiency. Study conclusions and caveats: Compared with controls, CVID subjects had fewer shared TCRbeta clones. CVID patient heterogeneity limited repertoire-clinical complication correlations.

CDR1 and CDR2 from the germline V gene are GTSNPN and SVGIG (reference sequence). This CDR3 is 15 amino acids long. V gave up 0 bases and J gave up 2 bases, with 11 bases separating them. Profiled with immunoSEQ multiplex PCR; TCRdb holds only in-frame clones, not every one. The sample lists approximately 40,000 clones, none appearing once, the ten largest making up 9.5%. This clone was found many times. Its target is unknown. The read comes to an end 3 residues before the CDR3 does, leaving the germline J gene to fill in the end. Sequenced input: peripheral blood mononuclear cells. The clonotype comes from a person aged 18 to 69 in good health. V is TRBV30 and J is TRBJ1-5; D is uncertain. The CDR3 loop is CAWSVRGFGNQPQHF. CDR3 DNA, as far as it was read: TGTGCCTGGAGTGTTCGAGGGTTTGGCAATCAGCCC.